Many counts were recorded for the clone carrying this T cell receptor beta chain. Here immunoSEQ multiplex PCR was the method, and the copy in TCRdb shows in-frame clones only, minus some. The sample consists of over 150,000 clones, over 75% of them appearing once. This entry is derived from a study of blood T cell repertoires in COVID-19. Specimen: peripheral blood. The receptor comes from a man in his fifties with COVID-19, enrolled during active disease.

This chain's CDR3 is CASTIPLTGGRNEQFF. In nucleotides, the CDR3 is TGTGCCAGCACCATCCCGTTAACGGGAGGGCGCAATGAGCAGTTCTTC. This chain links TRBV19 with TRBJ2-1; 8 nucleotides agree with TRBD2. Per germline, CDR1 LNHDA and CDR2 SQIVND (reference sequence). The length of the CDR3 is 16 residues. J lost 6 bases, V lost 9 bases, and 16 bases had no gene match.